The rows below give T cell receptor beta chains drawn from one sample of a study of blood T cell repertoires in COVID-19. Assay: immunoSEQ multiplex PCR; the TCRdb copy retains only in-frame clones and omits some. This repertoire shows fewer than 450,000 clones, around 91% found once; its top ten account for 2.5% to 4%. Sequenced material: peripheral blood. These receptor sequences come from a woman younger than 35 who had recovered from COVID-19. The CDR3 runs from the conserved cysteine through the conserved F or W. Fields, in order: V gene, J gene, D gene, CDR3 protein. The D gene is left open where the match is weak.

>TRBV3-1/TRBV3-2|TRBJ2-3|TRBD1
CASSFGTGVDTQYF
>TRBV20-1|TRBJ2-1|TRBD2
CSASPTSGSYNEQFF
>TRBV12-5|TRBJ1-6|.
CASAPGSYNSPLHF
>TRBV7-8|TRBJ2-5|.
CASTPTRGLETQYF
>TRBV6-5|TRBJ1-2|.
CASSSPRMGGVYGYTF
>TRBV12-3/TRBV12-4|TRBJ2-1|TRBD2
CASSQYSGREQFF
>TRBV7-6|TRBJ2-2|TRBD2
CASSLRFSGGTGELFF
>TRBV10-2|TRBJ2-3|TRBD1
CASTPQVRDRGRVGTDTQYF
>TRBV7-2|TRBJ2-6|.
CASSPTSGSGANVLTF
>TRBV21-1|TRBJ1-1|.
CASSKIGPGGKTEAFF
>TRBV2|TRBJ1-1|.
CASSVSGRTEAFF
>TRBV7-9|TRBJ1-2|.
CASTVTGPRGGYTF
>TRBV6-5|TRBJ2-5|TRBD2
CASSQTSGRKTQYF
>TRBV2|TRBJ2-3|.
CASSRRSDTQYF
>TRBV19|TRBJ1-4|.
CASIPDSTTNEKLFF
>TRBV7-9|TRBJ2-1|.
CASSLANGDGFF
>TRBV5-1|TRBJ2-3|.
CASSPAGTLVTDTQYF
>TRBV6-4|TRBJ2-1|.
CASKLTFNSYNEQFF
>TRBV11-2|TRBJ1-6|.
CASSEQDAYNSPLHF
>TRBV5-4|TRBJ1-6|.
CASSLAIGGGNSPLHF
>TRBV7-8|TRBJ2-2|.
CASSSRRSLQGPGELFF
>TRBV29-1|TRBJ1-1|.
CSVDGGRVTEAFF
>TRBV5-8|TRBJ1-2|.
CASSFRQLGPYGYTF
>TRBV7-9|TRBJ1-1|.
CASSHPMRVEAFF
>TRBV13|TRBJ1-1|TRBD1
CASRSTGGTEAFF
>TRBV7-9|TRBJ2-3|TRBD2
CASSPRWFTSGTTDTQYF
>TRBV7-2|TRBJ1-5|.
CASSLGQRSNQPQHF
>TRBV19|TRBJ1-6|TRBD1
CASSPDRENSPLHF
>TRBV10-2|TRBJ2-2|TRBD2
CASSAELAGVTGELFF
>TRBV27|TRBJ1-1|.
CASSFFRDYEAFF
>TRBV4-1|TRBJ1-1|.
CASSQGVGGLFDTEAFF
>TRBV5-5|TRBJ2-1|.
CASSLASPRNEQFF
>TRBV7-8|TRBJ1-3|.
CASSLAAKGNTIYF
>TRBV7-2|TRBJ1-5|TRBD1
CASSPRTGSQPQHF
>TRBV9|TRBJ1-1|TRBD1
CASSVDRQAEAFF